A single sample gave rise to the 2 T cell receptor beta chains below, sequenced in a study of human T cells and chemical hapten exposure. TCRdb reprocessed the RACE reads with MiXCR, giving one entry per CDR3 protein. The table has a few hundred thousand distinct CDR3 sequences, roughly 6% seen once. As to time point: patch test 2, 6 weeks after DPC sensitization. The treatment: therapeutic diphenylcyclopropenone sensitization with weekly scalp DPC. The sequences come from whole blood, collected in connection with sensitization to the hapten diphenylcyclopropenone (DPC). Every receptor here comes from a young woman with alopecia areata. Some clones in this sample may be carry-over from other donors' samples.

This clonotype appeared many times. The chain employs TRBV28 and TRBJ2-7; 7 bases are shared with TRBD1. This CDR3 contains 14 residues. The V gene's germline CDR1 is MDHEN and CDR2 SYDVKM. V trimming: 5 bases; J trimming: 7 bases; junction bases outside the gene matches: 11. The CDR3 reads CASSPGTALGEQYF. The CDR3 DNA is TGTGCCAGCAGTCCCGGGACAGCATTGGGGGAGCAGTACTTC.

This clonotype was counted at least ten times. Here the CDR3 reads CASSFSRSSAQHF. DNA of the CDR3: TGTGCCAGCAGTTTTAGCAGGTCTTCGGCCCAGCATTTT. The V call is TRBV28, the J call TRBJ1-5, with D uncertain. The V gene's germline CDR1 is MDHEN and CDR2 SYDVKM. The CDR3 loop spans 13 amino acids. Trimming left V 3 bases short and J 11 bases short, with 14 bases between.